Below, 13 T cell receptor beta chains from the same sample are listed, as sequenced in a study of CD8 T cells in ankylosing spondylitis. Which antigens these TCRs recognize remains unknown. TCRdb re-analysed the 5' RACE reads in MiXCR, keeping a single row per CDR3 protein. The sample records some 450,000 distinct CDR3 sequences, 17% being singletons. Whole-study findings and limits: Within ankylosing spondylitis blood, a TCR beta motif made up of eight highly homologous variants appeared to be characteristic.

The sequenced sample consisted of blood, either unsorted or a sorted T cell fraction (not recorded which). All receptors derive from a male donor with ankylosing spondylitis.

The chain links TRBV20-1 to TRBJ2-6; no firm D call. Germline CDR1 reads DFQATT; CDR2 reads SNEGSKA (reference sequence). Trimming pared 3 bases from V and 0 bases from J, leaving 6 bases between. The CDR3 length is 14 residues. CDR3 protein: CSASPASGANVLTF. As DNA, the CDR3 is TGCAGTGCTAGTCCAGCCTCTGGGGCCAACGTCCTGACTTTC.

There are a few counts of this clonotype. The chain is built from TRBV7-2 and TRBJ2-5, with 9 bases matching TRBD1. The CDR3 is 14 residues long. Germline V gene data show CDR1 as SGHTA and CDR2 as FQGNSA. Trimming took 3 bases from V and 5 from J; bases not matched to a gene: 4. In DNA, the CDR3 is TGTGCCAGCAGCTTGGGGACAGGGTCTGAGACCCAGTACTTC. Its protein is CASSLGTGSETQYF.

This clonotype came up many times. The chain carries TRBV12-3 or TRBV12-4 and TRBJ1-2; D possibly corresponds to TRBD1 (6 bases). The V end was cut by 6 bases, the J end by 2 bases, with 10 bases between. This CDR3 spans 13 amino acids. CDR3 in DNA: TGTGCCAGCAGGAGGGGGTCGAACTATGGCTACACCTTC. Translated, it gives CASRRGSNYGYTF.

The J gene is TRBJ1-2, the V gene TRBV18; 10 bases fit TRBD1. This CDR3 has 14 residues. The J segment lost 10 bases and the V segment lost 5 bases, leaving 10 bases of the junction unmatched. CDR1 is KGHSH and CDR2 is LQKENI in the germline V gene. CDR3 amino acids: CASSSTTGTGDYTF. In DNA form, the CDR3 reads TGTGCCAGCTCATCGACGACCGGGACAGGGGACTACACCTTC.

The table lists this clonotype with a few counts. The gene calls are TRBV27 and TRBJ2-7, with D possibly TRBD1 on 6 matching bases. Germline CDR1 MNHEY, CDR2 SMNVEV (reference sequence). With 5 bases removed from V and 2 bases from J, the gap between germline ends came to 19 bases. The CDR3 consists of 16 residues. CDR3 coding DNA: TGTGCCAGCAGTCCCCAGCCAGGGACACGAACCTACGAGCAGTACTTC. Translation: CASSPQPGTRTYEQYF.

This clonotype was detected a few times. The rearrangement uses TRBV20-1 and TRBJ2-1; TRBD2 agrees at 13 bases. The CDR3 has 13 residues. Losses at the gene ends were 6 bases for V and 9 bases for J; bases not matched to a gene: 5. The germline CDR1 and CDR2 sequences are DFQATT and SNEGSKA (reference sequence). In DNA form, the CDR3 reads TGCAGTGCGGCCGGACTAGCGGGAGTTGAGCAGTTCTTC. It translates to CSAAGLAGVEQFF.

This clonotype showed up just a few times. The V and J genes are TRBV20-1 and TRBJ1-1; maybe TRBD1 (5 bases). The CDR3 has 14 amino acids. V lost 4 bases to trimming and J lost 0 bases, with 12 bases between them. From germline, CDR1 is DFQATT and CDR2 SNEGSKA (reference sequence). CDR3 loop: CSAIPGTVNTEAFF. CDR3 DNA: TGCAGTGCTATCCCCGGGACCGTGAACACTGAAGCTTTCTTT.

The chain combines TRBV6-1 with TRBJ1-5; possible D gene TRBD1, 5 bases. Germline CDR1 reads MNHNS; CDR2 reads SASEGT. Trimming removed 6 bases from V and 4 bases from J, with 10 bases in between. This CDR3 has 13 amino acids. The CDR3 DNA follows: TGTGCCAGCAGCCGGGGACCGAATCAGCCCCAGCATTTT. Translating it yields CASSRGPNQPQHF.

This clonotype was detected many times. The J gene is TRBJ2-1, the V gene TRBV10-3, with 9 bases lining up with TRBD2. Germline V gives CDR1 ENHRY, CDR2 SYGVKD. Trimming cost V 3 bases and J 7 bases; bases outside gene matches: 7. The CDR3 covers 15 residues. The CDR3 loop is CAISDPGLAQNEQFF. The CDR3 DNA reads TGTGCCATCAGTGACCCGGGACTAGCTCAGAATGAGCAGTTCTTC.

This clonotype has more than one count but fewer than ten. The genes are TRBV5-1 and TRBJ1-1; 7 nucleotides line up with TRBD1. This CDR3 has 15 residues. Germline CDR1 is SGHRS and CDR2 is YFSETQ. The V segment lost 7 bases and the J segment 4 bases; nucleotides outside the gene matches: 13. The CDR3: CASRPIYRGSTEAFF. Here the CDR3 DNA reads TGCGCCAGCCGCCCTATTTACAGGGGAAGCACTGAAGCTTTCTTT.

The count of this clonotype is one. The CDR3, as DNA: TGTGCCAGCAGCCCCGGGACAAGTACTCTTGATGGCTACACCTTC. Protein product: CASSPGTSTLDGYTF. The chain recombines TRBV7-9 with TRBJ1-2, with D perhaps TRBD1 (6 bases). Per germline, CDR1 SEHNR and CDR2 FQNEAQ (reference sequence). There are 15 residues in the CDR3. V was clipped by 5 bases and J by 6 bases, with 19 bases between them.

V usage is TRBV2 and J usage is TRBJ1-5; D call uncertain. This CDR3 spans 16 amino acids. The germline CDR1 and CDR2 sequences are SNHLY and FYNNEI. The V and J ends lost 0 bases and 4 bases respectively, with 13 bases between them. The CDR3 DNA follows: TGTGCCAGCAGTGAAGCGCTTCAGGCGGGTAATCAGCCCCAGCATTTT. Translated: CASSEALQAGNQPQHF.

This clonotype was seen more than once but under ten times. The V and J genes are TRBV2 and TRBJ1-3; D gene unclear. The V end was cut by 4 bases, the J end by 0 bases, with 7 bases between. The CDR3 has 14 residues. Germline V CDR1 and CDR2: SNHLY, FYNNEI. CDR3 nucleotide sequence: TGTGCCAGCAGTGCCCAGAGCTCTGGAAACACCATATATTTT. This codes for CASSAQSSGNTIYF.